Listed here is a single TCR beta chain. Its antigen is not identified. These data originate in a study of T cells in localized non-small cell lung cancer. Study-wide findings and caveats: Compared with tumor, uninvolved adjacent lung displayed greater T cell clonality, ranking highest overall. Researchers found a median roughly 56 of the top 100 tumor clones in adjacent lung. Higher blood T cell density tracked longer overall survival.

Germline lookup yields CDR1 MNHNY and CDR2 SVGAGI (reference sequence). The V end was cut by 0 bases, the J end by 0 bases, with 6 bases between. The CDR3 sequence is 14 residues long. The method was immunoSEQ multiplex PCR; TCRdb's version includes in-frame clones alone and lacks a portion of them. The sample shows just over 70,000 clones, 85% to 90% of them seen only once. This sequence joins TRBV6-6 and TRBJ2-7; D remains ambiguous. This clonotype originated in a male donor at least 60 years old with stage III squamous cell lung carcinoma. The sample here was peripheral blood, taken before any cancer treatment. The CDR3 region has the DNA TGTGCCAGCAGTTACTCAGGTATCTCCTACGAGCAGTACTTC. It translates to CASSYSGISYEQYF.